The next 21 T cell receptor beta chains were all read from a single sample in a study of control samples from healthy donors and cancer patients. Repertoires were generated with immunoSEQ multiplex PCR, while TCRdb's copy carries only in-frame clones and drops some. Of approximately 120,000 clones in the sample, more than 70% are singletons; the top ten hold about 2.7%. Sequenced sample: blood. The receptor set was obtained from a man in his 60s in good health.

This sequence joins TRBV6-5 and TRBJ1-1; unclear D gene. The CDR3 sequence is 14 residues long. Germline values: CDR1 MNHEY, CDR2 SVGAGI. V was clipped by 4 bases and J by 0 bases, with 9 bases between them. The DNA for the CDR3 is TGTGCCAGCAGTTTCGCTCAGGTGAACACTGAAGCTTTCTTT. Translated, it gives CASSFAQVNTEAFF.

This chain links TRBV3-1 (or the pseudogene TRBV3-2) with TRBJ1-1; 7 bases match TRBD1. Germline values: CDR1 LGHDT, CDR2 YNNKEL (reference sequence). This CDR3 has 14 amino acids. Trimming at V came to 4 bases and at J to 3 bases, leaving 5 bases not matched to a gene. The CDR3 is CASSRLRGDTEAFF. Here the CDR3 DNA reads TGTGCCAGCAGCCGACTCAGGGGGGACACTGAAGCTTTCTTT.

In its sample, this clone was seen once. One junction end disagrees with the germline gene, perhaps due to a read error. This chain joins TRBV19 and TRBJ1-1; D is possibly TRBD1 (6 bases). This CDR3 region has 11 residues. Germline lookup yields CDR1 LNHDA and CDR2 SQIVND (reference sequence). This chain's CDR3 is CASSIGGHAFF. DNA of the CDR3: TGTGCCAGTAGTATTGGGGGACACGCGTTTTTT.

About this clone itself: At the DNA level, this CDR3 is encoded by other sequences in the same sample as well. The chain uses TRBV6-6 and TRBJ1-1; 10 nucleotides match TRBD1. CDR3 length: 13 residues. Losses at the gene ends were 6 bases for V and 8 bases for J; bases not matched to a gene: 6. Germline V CDR1 and CDR2: MNHNY, SVGAGI (reference sequence). CDR3 amino acids: CASSLTGGGEAFF. CDR3 coding DNA: TGTGCCAGCAGCTTGACAGGGGGCGGCGAAGCTTTCTTT.

This clone came up once. The chain couples TRBV7-9 to TRBJ2-1; 10 nucleotides align to TRBD2. The V gene end was trimmed by 1 base and the J gene end by 0 bases; junction bases not matched to a gene: 3. The germline V gene encodes CDR1 SEHNR and CDR2 FQNEAQ (reference sequence). This CDR3 has 17 residues. In DNA form, the CDR3 reads TGTGCCAGCAGCTTAGGGACTAGCGGTAGCTCCTACAATGAGCAGTTCTTC. It codes for CASSLGTSGSSYNEQFF.

The chain uses TRBV28 and TRBJ1-2; D not resolved. Between the trimmed V and J ends, which lost 3 bases and 0 bases, there was a span of 11 bases. There are 15 residues in the CDR3. In germline, CDR1 is MDHEN, CDR2 SYDVKM. The CDR3 DNA follows: TGTGCCAGCAGTTTGGACCTTACAGCTAACTATGGCTACACCTTC. Encoded protein: CASSLDLTANYGYTF.

In DNA form, the CDR3 reads TGTGCCAGTAGTAGGGGGTTCGACTACGAGCAGTACTTC. Protein product: CASSRGFDYEQYF. The V call is TRBV19, the J call TRBJ2-7; possibly TRBD1 or TRBD2 for D (5 bases each). The CDR3 extends over 13 amino acids. The germline V gene encodes CDR1 LNHDA and CDR2 SQIVND (reference sequence). V was pared by 4 bases and J by 3 bases, with 10 bases between.

The genes are TRBV7-9 and TRBJ1-4; D not resolved. Germline V CDR1 and CDR2: SEHNR, FQNEAQ (reference sequence). V was cut by 1 base and J by 8 bases, with 8 bases left in between. CDR3 length: 13 residues. CDR3 region: CASSLDLDEKLFF. The CDR3 DNA reads as TGTGCCAGCAGCTTAGACCTAGACGAAAAACTGTTTTTT.

V is TRBV12-3 or TRBV12-4 and J is TRBJ1-5; D is uncertain. CDR3 length equals 13 residues. Trimming took 1 base from V and 5 from J, leaving 6 bases between them. CDR3 loop: CASSLDGDQPQHF. The CDR3, as DNA: TGTGCCAGCAGTTTAGACGGGGATCAGCCCCAGCATTTT.

In this sample, this clone turned up a few times. The chain couples TRBV19 to TRBJ1-2, with D possibly TRBD1 on 5 matching bases. The CDR3 runs 18 residues. Trimming pared 7 bases from V and 0 bases from J, leaving 24 bases between. Germline-derived CDR1 and CDR2 are LNHDA and SQIVND (reference sequence). The CDR3 region has the DNA TGTGCCAGTACCCCGTGGGGCCCTCGACTGACAGCTAACTATGGCTACACCTTC. Encoded protein: CASTPWGPRLTANYGYTF.

This clone was counted once. This rearrangement joins TRBV6-5 to TRBJ1-1; 8 bases match TRBD1. Trimming cost V 5 bases and J 1 base; bases outside gene matches: 6. From germline, CDR1 is MNHEY and CDR2 SVGAGI. The CDR3 consists of 15 residues. The DNA of the CDR3 is TGTGCCAGCAGTCAAAGGACAGGGCAGAACACTGAAGCTTTCTTT. Protein: CASSQRTGQNTEAFF.

In this sample, this clone turned up a few times. The rearrangement joins TRBV27 to TRBJ1-4; tentative D call: TRBD1 (5 bases). Germline V gene sequence: CDR1 MNHEY, CDR2 SMNVEV (reference sequence). The CDR3 runs to 14 residues. Trimming cost V 0 bases and J 8 bases, with 10 bases left between them. For the CDR3, the DNA is TGTGCCAGCAGTTTATCGGGGGTAGGGGAAAAACTGTTTTTT. This translates into CASSLSGVGEKLFF.

V gene TRBV5-1 combines with J gene TRBJ1-4, with 9 nucleotides matching TRBD1. Trimming at V came to 0 bases and at J to 10 bases, leaving 7 bases not matched to a gene. Germline CDR1 SGHRS, CDR2 YFSETQ. The CDR3 totals 15 residues. CDR3 residues: CASSLEGTGIIKLFF. The CDR3 nucleotides read TGCGCCAGCAGCTTGGAAGGGACAGGGATCATAAAACTGTTTTTT.

The CDR3 loop reads CASTQADRGNIQYF. CDR3 bases: TGTGCCAGCACCCAGGCGGACAGGGGGAACATTCAGTACTTC. The chain uses TRBV5-4 and TRBJ2-4, with 10 bases aligning to TRBD1. Germline CDR1 reads SGHNT; CDR2 reads YYREEE (reference sequence). V trimming: 6 bases; J trimming: 7 bases; junction bases outside the gene matches: 7. This CDR3 contains 14 residues.

The chain uses TRBV19 and TRBJ1-5; TRBD1 matches at 9 bases. The ends lost 4 bases at V and 5 bases at J; junction bases unmatched: 6. This CDR3 is 15 amino acids long. In germline, CDR1 is LNHDA, CDR2 SQIVND (reference sequence). CDR3 loop: CASSTGQGLDQPQHF. For the CDR3, the DNA is TGTGCCAGTAGTACAGGACAGGGGTTAGATCAGCCCCAGCATTTT.

The J gene is TRBJ2-7, the V gene TRBV28; possible D gene TRBD2, 5 bases. The germline CDR1 and CDR2 sequences are MDHEN and SYDVKM. V lost 1 base and J 0 bases, leaving 10 bases between the germline ends. This CDR3 has 15 residues. The CDR3: CASSLLIGSSYEQYF. The CDR3 bases are TGTGCCAGCAGTTTATTAATTGGGAGCTCCTACGAGCAGTACTTC.

V is TRBV4-2 and J is TRBJ1-4, with 7 bases that match TRBD1. The V gene end was trimmed by 5 bases and the J gene end by 4 bases; junction bases not matched to a gene: 7. CDR1 LGHNA and CDR2 YNFKEQ come from the germline V gene. The CDR3 runs 15 residues. The CDR3 nucleotides read TGTGCCAGCAGCTCACCGGGACAGATTAATGAAAAACTGTTTTTT. As protein: CASSSPGQINEKLFF.

This clone was detected a few times. The genes are TRBV7-2 and TRBJ2-3; TRBD2 is a possible D gene (5 bases). Germline CDR1 SGHTA, CDR2 FQGNSA. V lost 1 base and J lost 5, with 7 bases in between. This CDR3 is 13 amino acids long. The CDR3 is CASSLVAGDTQYF. CDR3 bases: TGTGCCAGCAGCTTAGTGGCGGGAGATACGCAGTATTTT.

This clone came up a few times. The CDR3 protein is CASSLETPYNSPLHF. CDR3 in DNA: TGTGCCAGCAGCTTAGAGACCCCCTATAATTCACCCCTCCACTTT. J is TRBJ1-6 and V is TRBV7-8; D is ambiguous. Germline V lookup: CDR1 SGHVS, CDR2 FQNEAQ. This CDR3 spans 15 amino acids. V dropped 1 base and J dropped 2 bases, with 6 bases sitting between them.

The V call is TRBV5-4, the J call TRBJ2-7; 8 bases fit TRBD1. Germline V gene sequence: CDR1 SGHNT, CDR2 YYREEE (reference sequence). The CDR3 covers 13 residues. J gave up 6 bases and V 4 bases, and 6 bases lay outside the gene matches. CDR3 in DNA: TGTGCCAGCAGCGTCGGACAGGGCTTCGAGCAGTACTTC. This encodes CASSVGQGFEQYF.

A word on this clone: This sample includes further DNA sequences coding for the same CDR3. The CDR3 bases are TGTGCCAGCAGTTACTCGACCGGGGAGCTGTTTTTT. Encoded protein: CASSYSTGELFF. The chain is built from TRBV6-5 and TRBJ2-2; no reliable D call. Trimming removed 0 bases at V and 5 bases at J, with 1 base between. The V gene's germline CDR1 is MNHEY and CDR2 SVGAGI. The CDR3 sequence is 12 residues long.